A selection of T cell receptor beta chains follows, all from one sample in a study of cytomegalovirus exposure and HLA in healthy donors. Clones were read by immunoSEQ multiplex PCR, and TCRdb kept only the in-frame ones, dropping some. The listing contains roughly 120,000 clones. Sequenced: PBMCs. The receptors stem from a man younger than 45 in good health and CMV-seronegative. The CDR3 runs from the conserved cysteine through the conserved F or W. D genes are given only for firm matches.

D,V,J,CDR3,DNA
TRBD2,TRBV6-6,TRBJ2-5,CASRHPGGQETQYF,TGTGCCAGCAGACACCCCGGGGGGCAAGAGACCCAGTACTTC
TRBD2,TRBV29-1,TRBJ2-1,CSVRLAGARNLGNEQFF,TGCAGCGTCAGACTAGCGGGAGCCCGCAACCTAGGGAATGAGCAGTTCTTC
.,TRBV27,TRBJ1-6,CASSFSNSPLHF,TGTGCCAGCAGTTTTAGCAATTCACCCCTCCACTTT
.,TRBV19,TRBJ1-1,CASNQRENTEAFF,TGTGCCAGTAATCAGAGGGAGAACACTGAAGCTTTCTTT
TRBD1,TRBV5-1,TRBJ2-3,CASGTGGVADTQYF,TGCGCCAGCGGGACAGGGGGCGTCGCAGATACGCAGTATTTT
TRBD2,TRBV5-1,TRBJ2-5,CASSRGTSVAQETQYF,TGCGCCAGCAGCCGCGGGACTAGCGTAGCTCAAGAGACCCAGTACTTC
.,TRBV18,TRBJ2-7,CASSGPLPGSTYEQYF,TGTGCCAGCTCCGGACCTCTCCCGGGATCTACCTACGAGCAGTACTTC
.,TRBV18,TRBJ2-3,CASSLRRRESADTQYF,TGTGCCAGCTCACTGCGGCGGCGGGAATCGGCAGATACGCAGTATTTT
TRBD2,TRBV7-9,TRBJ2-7,CASSSSGRALGEQYF,TGTGCCAGCAGCTCCAGCGGGAGAGCTCTTGGTGAGCAGTACTTC
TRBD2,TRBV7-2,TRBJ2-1,CASSVLAGGYNEQFF,TGTGCCAGCAGCGTACTAGCGGGAGGATACAATGAGCAGTTCTTC
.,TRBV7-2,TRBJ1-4,CASSQSGAGGEKLFF,TGTGCCAGCAGCCAAAGTGGGGCAGGTGGGGAAAAACTGTTTTTT
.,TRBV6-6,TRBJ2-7,CASIGAGDYEQYF,TGTGCCAGCATCGGGGCAGGGGACTACGAGCAGTACTTC
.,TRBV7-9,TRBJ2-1,CASSLAGGRSYNEQFF,TGTGCCAGCAGCTTAGCGGGGGGACGATCCTACAATGAGCAGTTCTTC
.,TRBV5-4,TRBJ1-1,CASSSGIQNTEAFF,TGTGCCAGCAGCTCCGGGATTCAGAACACTGAAGCTTTCTTT
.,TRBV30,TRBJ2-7,CAWRIGGYEQYF,TGTGCCTGGAGGATCGGCGGCTACGAGCAGTACTTC
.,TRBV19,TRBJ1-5,CASSIFSPLWALDQPQHF,TGTGCCAGTAGTATATTTTCCCCCTTATGGGCGTTGGATCAGCCCCAGCATTTT
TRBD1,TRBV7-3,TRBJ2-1,CASSLTRGQDNEQFF,TGTGCCAGCAGCTTAACGAGGGGACAGGACAATGAGCAGTTCTTC
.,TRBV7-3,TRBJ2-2,CASSYGRGLTGELFF,TGTGCCAGCAGCTACGGACGAGGGCTAACCGGGGAGCTGTTTTTT
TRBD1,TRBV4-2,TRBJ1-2,CASSQADRVNYGYTF,TGTGCCAGCAGCCAAGCAGACAGGGTTAACTATGGCTACACCTTC
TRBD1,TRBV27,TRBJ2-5,CASSLSGGANQETQYF,TGTGCCAGCAGTTTATCAGGGGGCGCGAATCAAGAGACCCAGTACTTC
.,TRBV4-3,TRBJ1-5,CASSQEWEGPLGNQPQHF,TGCGCCAGCAGCCAAGAATGGGAGGGGCCCTTGGGCAATCAGCCCCAGCATTTT
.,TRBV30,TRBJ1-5,CAWSVGGPQHF,TGTGCCTGGAGTGTGGGGGGGCCCCAGCATTTT
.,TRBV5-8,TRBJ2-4,CASSLALSLAKNIQYF,TGTGCCAGCAGCTTGGCCCTTTCTCTAGCCAAAAACATTCAGTACTTC
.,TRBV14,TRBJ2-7,CASSQDLPYEQYF,TGTGCCAGCAGCCAAGACCTCCCCTACGAGCAGTACTTC
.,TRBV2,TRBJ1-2,CASSDLGRTLGAF,TGTGCCAGCAGTGACTTGGGGCGGACCCTCGGCGCCTTC
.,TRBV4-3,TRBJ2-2,CASSQQGTGELFF,TGCGCCAGCAGCCAGCAGGGAACCGGGGAGCTGTTTTTT
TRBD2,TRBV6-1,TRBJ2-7,CASRPTAGANEQYF,TGTGCCAGCAGGCCAACAGCGGGAGCCAACGAGCAGTACTTC
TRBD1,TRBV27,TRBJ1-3,CASSTGTGGNTIYF,TGTGCCAGCAGTACAGGGACAGGAGGAAACACCATATATTTT
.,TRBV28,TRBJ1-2,CASSSRTEYGYTF,TGTGCCAGCAGTTCGAGGACAGAGTATGGCTACACCTTC
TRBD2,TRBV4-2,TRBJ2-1,CASSLTSGRANEQFF,TGTGCCAGCAGCCTTACTAGCGGGAGAGCCAATGAGCAGTTCTTC
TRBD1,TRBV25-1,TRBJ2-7,CASSEFRGEQYF,TGTGCCAGCAGTGAATTCAGGGGGGAGCAGTACTTC
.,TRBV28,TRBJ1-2,CASRTVPNYGYTF,TGTGCCAGCAGGACAGTTCCCAACTATGGCTACACCTTC
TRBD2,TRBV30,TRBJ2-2,CALGLAGAGAGELFF,TGTGCCTTAGGACTAGCGGGAGCGGGGGCCGGGGAGCTGTTTTTT
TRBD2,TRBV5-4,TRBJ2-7,CASSPGLAGSSYEQYF,TGTGCCAGCAGCCCAGGACTAGCCGGGAGCTCCTACGAGCAGTACTTC
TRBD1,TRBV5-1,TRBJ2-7,CASSLNRGSYEQYF,TGCGCCAGCAGCCTCAACAGGGGGTCCTACGAGCAGTACTTC
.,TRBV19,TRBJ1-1,CASSIMGALEAFF,TGTGCCAGTAGTATTATGGGGGCTCTTGAAGCTTTCTTT
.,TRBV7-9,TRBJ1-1,CAWRPGSSTEAFF,TGTGCTTGGAGGCCAGGCTCTTCTACTGAAGCTTTCTTT
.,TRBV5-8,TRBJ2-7,CASSLDRYEQYF,TGTGCCAGCAGCTTGGACAGGTACGAGCAGTACTTC